The clone carrying this TCR beta chain was counted between two and nine times. Antigen: not known. Germline lookup yields CDR1 LNHNV and CDR2 YYDKDF (reference sequence). Germline trimming cut 5 bases from V and 3 bases from J; bases unmatched to any gene: 9. The CDR3 covers 17 residues. This specimen belongs to a study of T cell responses to AZD1222 COVID-19 vaccine. Findings and limits, study-wide: CD4 TCRs covered the whole spike, strongest at regions 160-218 and 743-854.

TCRdb keeps only in-frame clones here, not all; method: immunoSEQ multiplex PCR. In the table there are fewer than 55,000 clones, around 80% of which are singletons. This material consisted of peripheral blood, taken on day 0 of AZD1222 vaccination. The chain combines TRBV15 with TRBJ2-1; TRBD1 aligns across 11 bases. The TCR was taken from an adult in good health. The CDR3 loop is CATSDKSGTGGYNEQFF. The CDR3 bases are TGTGCCACCAGCGATAAAAGCGGGACAGGGGGCTACAATGAGCAGTTCTTC.